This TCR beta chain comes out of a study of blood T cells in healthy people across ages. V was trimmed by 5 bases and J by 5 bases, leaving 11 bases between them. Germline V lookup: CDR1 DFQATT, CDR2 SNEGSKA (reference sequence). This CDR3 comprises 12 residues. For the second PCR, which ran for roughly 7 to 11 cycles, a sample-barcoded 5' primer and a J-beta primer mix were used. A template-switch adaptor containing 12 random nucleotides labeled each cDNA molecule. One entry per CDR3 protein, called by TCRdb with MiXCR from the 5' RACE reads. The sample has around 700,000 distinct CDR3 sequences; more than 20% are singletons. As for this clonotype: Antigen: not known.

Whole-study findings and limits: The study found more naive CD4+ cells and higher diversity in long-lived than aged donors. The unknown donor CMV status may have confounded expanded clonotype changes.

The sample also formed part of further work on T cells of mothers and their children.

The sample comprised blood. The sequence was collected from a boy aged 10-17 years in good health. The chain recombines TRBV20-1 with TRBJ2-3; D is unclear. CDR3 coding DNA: TGCAGTGCTCGAGTCGAAATAGATACGCAGTATTTT. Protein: CSARVEIDTQYF.